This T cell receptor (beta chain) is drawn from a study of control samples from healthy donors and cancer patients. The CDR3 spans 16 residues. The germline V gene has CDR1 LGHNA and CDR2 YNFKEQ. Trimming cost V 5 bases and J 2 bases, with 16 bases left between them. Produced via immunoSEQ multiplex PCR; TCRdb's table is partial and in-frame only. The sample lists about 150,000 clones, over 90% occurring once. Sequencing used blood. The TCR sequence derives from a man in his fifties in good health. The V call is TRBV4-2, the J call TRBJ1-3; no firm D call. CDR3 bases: TGTGCCAGCAGCGTGCGAGCCCGTGATGCTGGAAACACCATATATTTT. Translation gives CASSVRARDAGNTIYF.